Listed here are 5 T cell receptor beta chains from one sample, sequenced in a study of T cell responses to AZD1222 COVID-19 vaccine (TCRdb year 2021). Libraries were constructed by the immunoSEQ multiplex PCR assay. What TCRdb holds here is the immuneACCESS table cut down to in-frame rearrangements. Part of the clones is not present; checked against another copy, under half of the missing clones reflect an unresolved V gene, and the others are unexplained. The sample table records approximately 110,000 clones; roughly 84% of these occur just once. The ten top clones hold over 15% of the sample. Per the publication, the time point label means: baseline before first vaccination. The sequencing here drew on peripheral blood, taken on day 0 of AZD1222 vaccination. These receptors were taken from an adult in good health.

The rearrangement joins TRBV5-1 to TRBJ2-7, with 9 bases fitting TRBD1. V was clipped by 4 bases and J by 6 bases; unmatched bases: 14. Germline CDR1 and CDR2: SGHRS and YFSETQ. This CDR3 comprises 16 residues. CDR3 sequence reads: CASSLRPRTGESEQYF. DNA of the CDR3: TGCGCCAGCAGCCTAAGGCCCCGGACAGGGGAGTCCGAGCAGTACTTC.

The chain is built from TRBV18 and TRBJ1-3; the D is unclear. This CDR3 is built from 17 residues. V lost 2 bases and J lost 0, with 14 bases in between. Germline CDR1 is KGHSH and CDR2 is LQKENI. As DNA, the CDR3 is TGTGCCAGCTCACCAGTGGCGGTTTACGACTCTGGAAACACCATATATTTT. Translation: CASSPVAVYDSGNTIYF.

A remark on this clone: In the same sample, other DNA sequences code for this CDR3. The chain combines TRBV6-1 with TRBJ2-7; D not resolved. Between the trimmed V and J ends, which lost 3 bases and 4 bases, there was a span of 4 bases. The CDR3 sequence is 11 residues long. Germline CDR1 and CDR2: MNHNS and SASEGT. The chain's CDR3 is CASSEKYEQYV. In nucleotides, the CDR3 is TGTGCCAGCAGTGAGAAGTACGAGCAGTACGTC.

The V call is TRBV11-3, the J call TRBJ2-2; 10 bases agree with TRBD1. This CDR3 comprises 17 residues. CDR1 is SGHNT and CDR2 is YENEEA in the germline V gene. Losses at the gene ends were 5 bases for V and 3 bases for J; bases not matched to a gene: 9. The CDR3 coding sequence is TGTGCCAGCAGCCCCCACCGGGACAGGGGTGACACCGGGGAGCTGTTTTTT. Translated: CASSPHRDRGDTGELFF.

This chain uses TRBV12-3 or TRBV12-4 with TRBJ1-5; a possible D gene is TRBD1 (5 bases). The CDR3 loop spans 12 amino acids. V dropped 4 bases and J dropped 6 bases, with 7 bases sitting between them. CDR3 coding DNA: TGTGCCAGCAGTTACGGGGGTCAGCCCCAGCATTTT. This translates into CASSYGGQPQHF.